The present T cell receptor beta chain was sequenced within a study of cytomegalovirus exposure and HLA in healthy donors. A multiplex PCR was run with 60 Vbeta primers and 13 Jbeta primers. TCRdb's copy holds only in-frame clones and misses some; the assay was immunoSEQ multiplex PCR. The table has around 94,000 clones, roughly 80% seen once; the top ten hold 8% to 10%. CDR3 length equals 15 residues. CDR1 is MNHEY and CDR2 is SVGAGI in the germline V gene. V trimming: 5 bases; J trimming: 2 bases; junction bases outside the gene matches: 6. The V call is TRBV6-5, the J call TRBJ1-1; 9 bases line up with TRBD1. The TCR comes from a male donor in good health and CMV-seropositive. The sequenced sample was PBMCs. CDR3 in amino acids: CASSAIQGANTEAFF. Here the CDR3 DNA reads TGTGCCAGCAGTGCAATACAGGGGGCAAACACTGAAGCTTTCTTT.